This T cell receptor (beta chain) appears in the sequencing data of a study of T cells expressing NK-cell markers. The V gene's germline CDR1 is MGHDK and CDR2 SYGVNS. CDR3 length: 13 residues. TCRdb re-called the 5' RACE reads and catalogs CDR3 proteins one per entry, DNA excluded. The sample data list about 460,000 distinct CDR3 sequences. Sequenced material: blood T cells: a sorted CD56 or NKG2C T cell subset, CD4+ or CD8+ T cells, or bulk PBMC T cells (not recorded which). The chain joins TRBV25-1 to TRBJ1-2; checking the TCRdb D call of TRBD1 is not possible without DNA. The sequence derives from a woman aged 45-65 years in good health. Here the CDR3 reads CASSSPGNKGYTF.